This T cell receptor beta chain was observed in a study of cytomegalovirus exposure and HLA in healthy donors. The donors belonged to the roughly 110-subject validation cohort, separate from the roughly 710-subject first cohort. Study-wide results and limits: In a later analysis, first-cohort TCR clusters were found to tend to co-occur in the roughly 120 validation repertoires. It was reported that the classifier diagnosed cytomegalovirus status with high specificity and sensitivity in both the original and validation cohorts.

The CDR3 totals 13 residues. The germline CDR1 and CDR2 sequences are MNHEY and SMNVEV (reference sequence). Deletions cut 2 bases from V and 1 base from J, with 5 bases between. The repertoire was sequenced with immunoSEQ multiplex PCR; TCRdb's copy has only in-frame clones and lacks some. This table holds 150,000 to 200,000 clones, roughly nine tenths found once. Points on this clone: What it binds is unknown. The identical CDR3 is also encoded by other nucleotide sequences in the sample.

What was sequenced was PBMCs. The receptor's source is a woman under 40 in good health and CMV-seronegative. The chain uses TRBV27 and TRBJ1-1; D is perhaps TRBD1 (5 bases). The CDR3 sequence is CASSLGGNTEAFF. CDR3 sequence (DNA): TGTGCCAGCAGTTTAGGGGGGAACACTGAAGCTTTCTTT.